The rows below give T cell receptor beta chains drawn from one sample of a study of metastatic and nonmetastatic thyroid tumors. TCRdb re-analyzed the PCR reads using MiXCR. The data show 20,000 to 25,000 clones, with around 20% seen just once and roughly 4.8% held by the top ten. The sample taken for sequencing was blood. The origin of the receptors is a male donor with papillary thyroid cancer or a benign thyroid nodule (not recorded which). Some clones in this sample may be carry-over from other donors' samples. CDR3s include the opening cysteine and the closing phenylalanine or tryptophan. Fields, in order: clone size, CDR3 length, V gene, D gene, J gene, CDR3 DNA, CDR3 protein. A D gene is named only where the DNA matches it firmly. Some rows mark clone size as missing; the rest say once, few, many or name a class of expanded clone.

-	16	TRBV4-1	TRBD2	TRBJ2-1	TGCGCCAGCAGCCGCCTGGACGCCCGGGGGGACAATGAGCAGTTCTTC	CASSRLDARGDNEQFF
medium-sized	15	TRBV6-1	TRBD1	TRBJ2-7	TGTGCCAGCAGTGAGCCGGGACAGGGAACCTACGAGCAGTACTTC	CASSEPGQGTYEQYF
many	20	TRBV6-4	TRBD2	TRBJ2-3	TGTGCCAGCACCCTAATTTTCGGGACTAGCGGGAGGGACTACACAGATACGCAGTATTTT	CASTLIFGTSGRDYTDTQYF
many	15	TRBV25-1	TRBD1	TRBJ2-2	TGTGCCAGCAGTGAACGACAGGGGGCGGGCGGGGAGCTGTTTTTT	CASSERQGAGGELFF
medium-sized	16	TRBV28	TRBD2	TRBJ2-1	TGTGCCAGCAGTACTAGCGGGAGGGCCGGAGGCAATGAGCAGTTCTTC	CASSTSGRAGGNEQFF
many	16	TRBV18	-	TRBJ2-7	TGTGCCAGCTCACCGGAGAAGGCAGGGAGCTCCTACGAGCAGTACTTC	CASSPEKAGSSYEQYF
-	14	TRBV4-2	TRBD1	TRBJ2-1	TGTGCCAGCAGCCCCAGCCGGGACAGTAATGAGCAGTTCTTC	CASSPSRDSNEQFF
-	16	TRBV19	TRBD2	TRBJ2-1	TGTGCCAGTAGTATAAGAGGGAGTAGCGGGAACGCTGAGCAGTTCTTC	CASSIRGSSGNAEQFF
many	13	TRBV7-9	-	TRBJ2-5	TGTGCCAGCAGGAACAGGGGGGGGGAGACCCAGTACTTC	CASRNRGGETQYF
many	13	TRBV2	-	TRBJ1-3	TGTGCCAGCAGTAAGGACACTGGAAACACCATATATTTT	CASSKDTGNTIYF
many	15	TRBV3-1	-	TRBJ1-2	TGTGCCAGCAGCCGCGCCACAGGGTCCAACTATGGCTACACCTTC	CASSRATGSNYGYTF
many	13	TRBV11-2	-	TRBJ2-5	TGTGCCAGCAGCTTTACCGGGAGCGGGACCCAGTACTTC	CASSFTGSGTQYF
many	14	TRBV5-1	TRBD1	TRBJ1-1	TGCGCCAGCAGTCCCGGGACAGGCAACACTGAAGCTTTCTTT	CASSPGTGNTEAFF
medium-sized	13	TRBV6-1	-	TRBJ1-6	TGTGCCAGCAGTTCAACAGGGATCTCACCCCTCCACTTT	CASSSTGISPLHF
many	14	TRBV19	-	TRBJ1-5	TGTGCCAGTAGTATAGATAGGGGCAGGGAGCCCCAGCATTTT	CASSIDRGREPQHF
medium-sized	13	TRBV19	-	TRBJ2-7	TGTGCCAGTAGTCCCGGACAGTGGAACGAGCAGTACTTC	CASSPGQWNEQYF
few	14	TRBV6-2/TRBV6-3	-	TRBJ1-2	TGTGCCAGCAGTAATCAAGAAGCTAACTATGGCTACACCTTC	CASSNQEANYGYTF
many	12	TRBV20-1	-	TRBJ2-7	TGCAGTGCTACGAACTCTTACTACGAGCAGTACTTC	CSATNSYYEQYF
few	15	TRBV12-3/TRBV12-4	-	TRBJ2-5	TGTGCAAGCAGTTCCTACACTGCCGAAGGGGAGACACAGTACTTC	CASSSYTAEGETQYF
many	11	TRBV19	-	TRBJ1-1	TGTGCCATTGCGTGGGACACTGAAGCTTTCTTT	CAIAWDTEAFF
many	14	TRBV9	-	TRBJ2-1	TGTGCCAGCAGCGTAGGAGGGCTGGGCAATGAGCAGTTCTTC	CASSVGGLGNEQFF
many	16	TRBV20-1	-	TRBJ2-4	TGCAGTGCTGCCAAGACAGGAATTATAGCCAAAAACATTCAGTACTTC	CSAAKTGIIAKNIQYF
-	14	TRBV30	-	TRBJ2-2	TGTGCCTGGAGTAGCGGCCTCAGTACCGGGGAGCTGTTTTTT	CAWSSGLSTGELFF
-	16	TRBV12-3/TRBV12-4	-	TRBJ2-1	TGTGTCAGCAGCCGCCCCGCTAGAGGGACCTACAATGAGCAGTTCTTC	CVSSRPARGTYNEQFF
many	11	TRBV2	-	TRBJ1-5	TGTGCCAGCAGGTTCAATCAGCCCCAGCATTTT	CASRFNQPQHF
many	15	TRBV29-1	-	TRBJ1-1	TGCAGCGTTGTGGGGACCGGTCTTAGTGGCACTGAAGCTTTCTTT	CSVVGTGLSGTEAFF
-	18	TRBV6-5	TRBD2	TRBJ2-6	TGTGCCAGCAGTTACAAACTAGCGGGGTACTCTGGGGCCAACGTCCTGACTTTC	CASSYKLAGYSGANVLTF
many	14	TRBV20-1	-	TRBJ2-1	TGCAGTGCTAGTGAGGTAGCCCCCTACAATGAGCAGTTCTTC	CSASEVAPYNEQFF
-	13	TRBV12-3/TRBV12-4	-	TRBJ2-1	TGTGCCACCACATTGGCGCTCTACGATGAGCAGTTCTTC	CATTLALYDEQFF
medium-sized	15	TRBV6-1	TRBD1	TRBJ2-3	TGTGCCAGCAGTGAAGGGACAGGGGGCGCAGATACGCAGTATTTT	CASSEGTGGADTQYF
few	16	TRBV6-1	-	TRBJ1-5	TGTGCCAGCAGTGGAGCGCAAGGTTACCCCAATCAGCCCCAGCATTTT	CASSGAQGYPNQPQHF
-	13	TRBV2	-	TRBJ2-1	TGTGCCAGCAGTCTAGGGGAGTATAATGAGCAGTTCTTC	CASSLGEYNEQFF
few	16	TRBV6-2/TRBV6-3	-	TRBJ2-6	TGTGCCAGCAGTTACCCCAGGGGCTCTGGGGCCAACGTCCTGACTTTC	CASSYPRGSGANVLTF
-	14	TRBV5-1	-	TRBJ2-7	TGCGCCAGCAGCTTTCGTGCCGGGTCCTACGAGCAGTACTTC	CASSFRAGSYEQYF
many	13	TRBV9	TRBD1	TRBJ2-3	TGTGCCAGCAGCGTAGCGGGACAGGGGCCGCAGTATTTT	CASSVAGQGPQYF
many	14	TRBV28	-	TRBJ2-5	TGTGCCAGCAGTTCGGGACATACGCAAGAGACCCAGTACTTC	CASSSGHTQETQYF
-	14	TRBV5-8	TRBD2	TRBJ2-7	TGTGCCAGCAGGAGACCAGCGGGAGCTATCGAGCAGTACTTC	CASRRPAGAIEQYF
-	14	TRBV30	-	TRBJ1-2	TGTGCCTGGAGGGAAGGGAATCCTTCCTATGGCTACACCTTC	CAWREGNPSYGYTF
-	14	TRBV2	-	TRBJ2-1	TGTGCCAGCAGTGAAGCGAGAGGAGCGGGTGAGCAGTTCTTC	CASSEARGAGEQFF
few	12	TRBV7-3	-	TRBJ2-2	-	CASSLLSWELFF
-	15	TRBV2	-	TRBJ1-3	TGTGCCAGCACTAATGGACCGACTTCGGGAAACACCATATATTTT	CASTNGPTSGNTIYF
-	15	TRBV2	-	TRBJ1-1	TGTGCCAGCAGGGCAGATCAGGGTGTGGGCACTGAAGCTTTCTTT	CASRADQGVGTEAFF
many	14	TRBV11-2	-	TRBJ2-7	TGTGCCAGCAGCGTGAATTGGCCGGCCTACGAGCAGTACTTC	CASSVNWPAYEQYF
many	15	TRBV20-1	TRBD2	TRBJ2-7	TGCAGTGCTAGATCGGCTAGCGGGAGTGGGTACGAGCAGTACTTC	CSARSASGSGYEQYF
-	14	TRBV20-1	-	TRBJ2-1	TGCAGTGCTACACCAGCGTACCTTTACAATGAGCAGTTCTTC	CSATPAYLYNEQFF
many	12	TRBV18	-	TRBJ1-5	TGTGCCAGCTCGCGGGATAATCAGCCCCAGCATTTT	CASSRDNQPQHF
many	13	TRBV9	-	TRBJ2-2	TGTGCCAGCAGCACGGGGGGCGACGGGGAGCTGTTTTTT	CASSTGGDGELFF
-	14	TRBV7-2	TRBD2	TRBJ2-3	TGTGCCAGCAGTACGCGGGGGAGCACAGATACGCAGTATTTT	CASSTRGSTDTQYF
-	16	TRBV10-1	-	TRBJ2-1	TGCGCCAGCAGTGATTTTGGGGAAAGCTCCTACAATGAGCAGTTCTTC	CASSDFGESSYNEQFF
medium-sized	11	TRBV19	TRBD1	TRBJ1-2	TGTGCCAGCCGACAGGGCGATGGCTACACCTTC	CASRQGDGYTF
many	13	TRBV3-1	-	TRBJ2-5	TGTGCCAGCAGACCAAAGTACCAAGAGACCCAGTACTTC	CASRPKYQETQYF
-	17	TRBV28	TRBD1	TRBJ2-5	TGTGCCAGCAGTCCCGGACAGGGACGATCACAGCAAGAGACCCAGTACTTC	CASSPGQGRSQQETQYF
many	15	TRBV2	-	TRBJ1-4	TGTGCCAGCACTGGGACCAGTCAAACTAATGAAAAACTGTTTTTT	CASTGTSQTNEKLFF
medium-sized	15	TRBV5-1	TRBD2	TRBJ2-1	TGCGCCAGCAGCTCGAGCGGGAGTGGGAACAATGAGCAGTTCTTC	CASSSSGSGNNEQFF
medium-sized	15	TRBV6-1	TRBD1	TRBJ2-5	TGTGCCAGCACCCTCGGGACAGGGGACGGAGAGACCCAGTACTTC	CASTLGTGDGETQYF
many	15	TRBV20-1	TRBD2	TRBJ2-3	TGCAGTGCTAGAGATCGGGTAGCGGGAACAGATACGCAGTATTTT	CSARDRVAGTDTQYF
-	14	TRBV20-1	TRBD2	TRBJ2-1	TGCAGTGCTAGAGCCGGGACTAGCGCGAATGAGCAGTTCTTC	CSARAGTSANEQFF